This T cell receptor beta chain emerged from a study of a mutant IDH1 vaccine in newly diagnosed glioma. Study-wide points: Evidence of vaccine-induced immune responses was documented in 85% to 95% of patients. Pseudoprogression seemed unrelated to changes in top peripheral T cell clonotypes.

Of note for this clone: What it recognizes is unknown.

Profiling relied on immunoSEQ multiplex PCR, and the TCRdb table lists in-frame clones only, not all of them. The sample lists 23,000 or so clones, about 89% seen once, with under 9.5% in the top ten. The time point is: baseline, week 1 (first vaccination visit). The sample's treatment: pre-vaccination baseline after standard-of-care therapy. Donor tumors were new WHO grade 3 or 4 IDH1-mutant, ATRX-lost astrocytomas. The CDR3 loop spans 14 amino acids. V gave up 1 base and J gave up 4 bases, with 12 bases separating them. The germline V gene has CDR1 SGHNT and CDR2 YYREEE (reference sequence). The sequence was collected from a man aged 25 to 40 with glioma. The sample consisted of PBMCs, taken from a glioma patient treated with radiotherapy, temozolomide or both. This sequence joins TRBV5-4 and TRBJ2-7; D is uncertain. The CDR3 bases are TGTGCCAGCAGCTTGTACAAGGGAACTTACGAGCAGTACTTC. This codes for CASSLYKGTYEQYF. The variable domain in full, completed from reference TRBV5-4 and TRBJ2-7, reads ETGVTQSPTHLIKTRGQQVTLRCSSQSGHNTVSWYQQALGQGPQFIFQYYREEENGRGNFPPRFSGLQFPNYSSELNVNALELDDSALYLCASSLYKGTYEQYFGPGTRLTVT.